This passage covers 32 T cell receptor beta chains from one sample sequenced in a study of blood T cell repertoires in COVID-19. Libraries were prepared by immunoSEQ multiplex PCR; TCRdb keeps only in-frame clonotypes and omits some of them. The sample includes about 76,000 clones, about 82% of them seen just once. Sequenced sample: peripheral blood. The receptors come from a man aged 45-65 years with COVID-19, enrolled during active disease.

The chain has TRBV18 and TRBJ2-5, with 8 positions matching TRBD2. CDR1 and CDR2 from the germline V gene are KGHSH and LQKENI. After removal of 4 bases from V and 3 bases from J, the junction contained 13 bases not matched to a gene. This CDR3 is 17 amino acids long. The CDR3 reads CASSLPRGLAGKETQYF. CDR3 in DNA: TGTGCCAGCTCACTCCCCCGGGGTCTAGCGGGCAAAGAGACCCAGTACTTC.

The rearrangement uses TRBV19 and TRBJ2-5; 10 nucleotides agree with TRBD2. V lost 4 bases and J lost 2; bases outside the gene matches: 10. The CDR3 length is 17 residues. Germline V gene lookup returns CDR1 LNHDA and CDR2 SQIVND (reference sequence). The CDR3 DNA reads as TGTGCCAGTAGTAAAAGAGGACTAGCGGAGCCACAAGAGACCCAGTACTTC. The encoded protein is CASSKRGLAEPQETQYF.

The chain joins TRBV19 to TRBJ1-1; 7 bases fit TRBD1. The V gene end was trimmed by 7 bases and the J gene end by 4 bases; junction bases not matched to a gene: 15. CDR3 length equals 16 residues. Germline CDR1 is LNHDA and CDR2 is SQIVND (reference sequence). The CDR3 spells CASISRPRGRATEAFF. Here the CDR3 DNA reads TGTGCCAGTATCAGTCGCCCTAGGGGGCGCGCCACTGAAGCTTTCTTT.

This chain connects TRBV29-1 to TRBJ1-5, with D perhaps TRBD1 (6 bases). This CDR3 is built from 14 residues. The V and J ends lost 5 bases and 3 bases respectively, with 14 bases between them. CDR1 is SQVTM, CDR2 ANQGSEA, per germline. The CDR3 region is CSVRTGLSNQPQHF. For the CDR3, the DNA is TGCAGCGTTCGCACAGGGCTTTCCAATCAGCCCCAGCATTTT.

The chain uses TRBV6-5 and TRBJ1-1; 7 nucleotides agree with TRBD1. The CDR3 length is 14 residues. V was clipped by 6 bases and J by 0 bases; unmatched bases: 4. CDR1 MNHEY and CDR2 SVGAGI come from the germline V gene. In nucleotides, the CDR3 is TGTGCCAGCAGGGGACAGCCAATGAACACTGAAGCTTTCTTT. It is translated as CASRGQPMNTEAFF.

V is TRBV19 and J is TRBJ2-1, with D maybe TRBD2 (6 bases). From germline, CDR1 is LNHDA and CDR2 SQIVND (reference sequence). V was clipped by 3 bases and J by 7 bases, with 16 bases between them. The CDR3 covers 15 residues. CDR3 sequence: CASSMERERWNEQFF. The CDR3 bases are TGTGCCAGTAGTATGGAACGGGAGAGGTGGAATGAGCAGTTCTTC.

The CDR3 coding sequence is TGTGCCAGCAGCGCGACTAGATACCAAGAGACCCAGTACTTC. Its protein is CASSATRYQETQYF. The chain joins TRBV5-4 to TRBJ2-5; tentative D call: TRBD2 (6 bases). In germline, CDR1 is SGHNT, CDR2 YYREEE (reference sequence). The CDR3 consists of 14 residues. Trimming removed 4 bases from V and 0 bases from J, with 10 bases in between.

This chain uses TRBV10-3 with TRBJ1-5; D ambiguous. V was clipped by 7 bases and J by 4 bases, with 11 bases between them. Germline assignment: CDR1 ENHRY and CDR2 SYGVKD. The CDR3 length is 13 residues. CDR3 coding DNA: TGTGCCATCAAGAGTACGGGTAATCAGCCCCAGCATTTT. Its translation is CAIKSTGNQPQHF.

The J gene is TRBJ1-5, the V gene TRBV6-5; TRBD1 matches at 7 bases. Trimming at V came to 6 bases and at J to 6 bases, leaving 8 bases not matched to a gene. The CDR3 has 14 residues. Germline V gene data show CDR1 as MNHEY and CDR2 as SVGAGI. The CDR3 region has the DNA TGTGCCAGCAGGGCTCCGGGACAGAGTCAGCCCCAGCATTTT. It translates to CASRAPGQSQPQHF.

V gene TRBV28 combines with J gene TRBJ2-7; weak D call: TRBD2 (6 bases). There are 15 residues in the CDR3. Trimming removed 6 bases from V and 4 bases from J, with 19 bases in between. Germline V lookup: CDR1 MDHEN, CDR2 SYDVKM. The CDR3 sequence is CASRGSQEGAYEQYF. DNA for the CDR3: TGTGCCAGCAGGGGGTCTCAGGAGGGAGCTTACGAGCAGTACTTC. Full variable domain (outside the CDR3, taken from reference TRBV28 and TRBJ2-7): DVKVTQSSRYLVKRTGEKVFLECVQDMDHENMFWYRQDPGLGLRLIYFSYDVKMKEKGDIPEGYSVSREKKERFSLILESASTNQTSMYLCASRGSQEGAYEQYFGPGTRLTVT.

V usage is TRBV28 and J usage is TRBJ1-5; TRBD1 matches 9 bases. Germline V CDR1 and CDR2: MDHEN, SYDVKM. This CDR3 contains 14 residues. V dropped 5 bases and J dropped 4; count of bases not matched to a gene: 3. The CDR3 DNA reads TGTGCCAGCAGTGTCGGACAGGGGAATCAGCCCCAGCATTTT. It yields the protein CASSVGQGNQPQHF.

CDR3 region: CATSRDRGGSGYTF. CDR3 DNA: TGTGCCACCAGCAGAGATCGGGGAGGGAGTGGCTACACCTTC. The chain is built from TRBV15 and TRBJ1-2, with D unclear. Looked up from germline, CDR1 is LNHNV and CDR2 is YYDKDF (reference sequence). The CDR3 has 14 residues. The V end was cut by 0 bases, the J end by 7 bases, with 12 bases between.

The chain is built from TRBV30 and TRBJ2-5; the D gene is possibly TRBD2 (6 bases). Trimming stripped 3 bases from V and 5 bases from J, with 19 bases between. Germline V gene sequence: CDR1 GTSNPN, CDR2 SVGIG (reference sequence). This CDR3 region has 15 residues. CDR3 sequence (DNA): TGTGCCTGGAGCGCCGGAAGGAGGGGTTCCGAGACCCAGTACTTC. Translated, it gives CAWSAGRRGSETQYF.

The chain carries TRBV28 and TRBJ1-5; TRBD1 might be the D (5 bases). CDR1 and CDR2 from the germline V gene are MDHEN and SYDVKM. The V gene lost 5 bases and the J gene lost 6 bases, with 14 bases spanning the gap. This CDR3 spans 14 amino acids. In nucleotides, the CDR3 is TGTGCCAGCAGTCCAACTCCGGGGGGTCAGCCCCAGCATTTT. It is translated as CASSPTPGGQPQHF.

The V and J genes are TRBV28 and TRBJ2-5; D unclear. V lost 3 bases, J lost 7 bases, and 12 bases lay in between. In germline, CDR1 is MDHEN, CDR2 SYDVKM. The CDR3 is 13 amino acids. CDR3 coding DNA: TGTGCCAGCAGTTTGCCAATAATCGGGACCCAGTACTTC. It specifies CASSLPIIGTQYF.

The V call is TRBV6-1, the J call TRBJ2-1, with 7 bases lining up with TRBD2. The CDR3 totals 12 residues. Germline V gene data show CDR1 as MNHNS and CDR2 as SASEGT. V dropped 2 bases and J dropped 16; count of bases not matched to a gene: 8. CDR3 loop: CASSEQVGGSFF. The CDR3 DNA is TGTGCCAGCAGTGAACAGGTCGGGGGGAGTTTCTTC.

DNA of the CDR3: TGCGCCAGCAGCCAAGATCAACTAACGTACAATGAGCAGTTCTTC. Amino acids: CASSQDQLTYNEQFF. This chain connects TRBV4-3 to TRBJ2-1; D is ambiguous. V lost 0 bases, J lost 4 bases, and 10 bases lay in between. This CDR3 comprises 15 residues. Germline V CDR1 and CDR2: LGHNA, YSLEER.

The V gene is TRBV4-3, the J gene TRBJ1-5; the D gene is possibly TRBD1 (6 bases). V lost 2 bases, J lost 6 bases, and 14 bases lay in between. CDR1 and CDR2 (germline): LGHNA, YSLEER. This CDR3 spans 15 amino acids. CDR3 sequence: CASSQMVGAAQPQHF. CDR3 bases: TGCGCCAGCAGCCAAATGGTGGGGGCTGCTCAGCCCCAGCATTTT.

The chain links TRBV29-1 to TRBJ1-5; a weak D match, TRBD1 (5 bases). This CDR3 is built from 12 residues. Trimming left V 6 bases short and J 5 bases short, with 11 bases between. The germline V gene encodes CDR1 SQVTM and CDR2 ANQGSEA. The CDR3: CSVLWGDQPQHF. CDR3 nucleotides: TGCAGCGTCCTGTGGGGCGATCAGCCCCAGCATTTT.

This rearrangement joins TRBV11-2 to TRBJ1-2; TRBD1 matches at 10 bases. With 1 base clipped from V and 7 bases from J, the junction kept 3 bases outside the gene matches. This CDR3 comprises 14 residues. Germline CDR1 reads SGHAT; CDR2 reads FQNNGV. This CDR3 is CASSLGQGAFGYTF. The CDR3 nucleotides are TGTGCCAGCAGCTTAGGACAGGGGGCGTTTGGCTACACCTTC.

The V gene is TRBV10-1, the J gene TRBJ2-5, with TRBD1 identical over 9 bases. J was trimmed by 5 bases and V by 7 bases; bases with no gene match: 8. Germline V gene sequence: CDR1 WNHNN, CDR2 SYGVQD (reference sequence). This CDR3 is built from 14 residues. The CDR3 coding sequence is TGCGCCAGCATCCCGGGACAGGGATTGGAGACCCAGTACTTC. It yields the protein CASIPGQGLETQYF.

This sequence joins TRBV28 and TRBJ2-5, with 7 positions matching TRBD2. Germline V CDR1 and CDR2: MDHEN, SYDVKM. The length of the CDR3 is 13 residues. After removal of 6 bases from V and 1 base from J, the junction contained 2 bases not matched to a gene. This CDR3 reads CASRLAAQETQYF. CDR3 DNA sequence: TGTGCCAGCAGGCTAGCGGCCCAAGAGACCCAGTACTTC. The whole variable domain, filled in from reference TRBV28 and TRBJ2-5, reads DVKVTQSSRYLVKRTGEKVFLECVQDMDHENMFWYRQDPGLGLRLIYFSYDVKMKEKGDIPEGYSVSREKKERFSLILESASTNQTSMYLCASRLAAQETQYFGPGTRLLVL.

The chain links TRBV4-1 to TRBJ1-4; 8 bases match TRBD1. Losses at the gene ends were 4 bases for V and 7 bases for J; bases not matched to a gene: 5. CDR3 length equals 14 residues. Germline-derived CDR1 and CDR2 are MGHRA and YSYEKL. The CDR3 loop is CASSLIDRGEKLFF. The CDR3 DNA reads TGCGCCAGCAGCCTTATCGACAGGGGTGAAAAACTGTTTTTT.

The V and J genes are TRBV4-1 and TRBJ2-7, with D unresolved. In germline, CDR1 is MGHRA, CDR2 YSYEKL. The CDR3 has 15 amino acids. V shed 2 bases and J shed 4 bases, with 15 bases lying between them. The CDR3 sequence: CASSQFSLSQYEQYF. The CDR3 DNA is TGCGCCAGCAGCCAATTCTCCCTCTCACAATACGAGCAGTACTTC.

The chain is built from TRBV6-6 and TRBJ1-1, with TRBD1 as a possible D gene (6 bases). The ends were cut back, 7 bases at V and 1 base at J, with 19 bases in the middle. This CDR3 comprises 16 residues. Germline lookup yields CDR1 MNHNY and CDR2 SVGAGI (reference sequence). CDR3 DNA sequence: TGTGCCAGCACCAAGGGGGGGGAGGCACCGAACACTGAAGCTTTCTTT. Translation: CASTKGGEAPNTEAFF.

At least ten counts were recorded for this clone. The rearrangement joins TRBV11-2 to TRBJ2-1; 11 bases agree with TRBD2. The trim removed 6 bases at V and 6 bases at J, leaving 1 base unmatched. The CDR3 is 13 amino acids. Germline V gives CDR1 SGHAT, CDR2 FQNNGV. The chain's CDR3 is CASSSGRANEQFF. DNA of the CDR3: TGTGCCAGCAGTAGCGGGAGGGCCAATGAGCAGTTCTTC.

J is TRBJ2-7 and V is TRBV5-1; D is possibly TRBD1 (6 bases). V gave up 2 bases and J gave up 4 bases, with 13 bases separating them. The germline gives CDR1 SGHRS, CDR2 YFSETQ. The CDR3 has 14 amino acids. The CDR3 region is CASSLGQNSYEQYF. The CDR3 DNA follows: TGCGCCAGCAGCTTAGGACAGAATAGTTACGAGCAGTACTTC.

This clone was seen more than once but under ten times. The chain links TRBV24-1 to TRBJ2-3; TRBD1 matches 9 bases. The V gene end was trimmed by 3 bases and the J gene end by 6 bases; junction bases not matched to a gene: 6. Looked up from germline, CDR1 is KGHDR and CDR2 is SFDVKD. The CDR3 runs to 15 residues. The CDR3 DNA reads TGTGCCACCAGTGATGACAGGGGGGGATACGATACGCAGTATTTT. It specifies CATSDDRGGYDTQYF.

V is TRBV11-3 and J is TRBJ2-1; a possible D gene is TRBD2 (6 bases). Germline V lookup: CDR1 SGHNT, CDR2 YENEEA. V gave up 2 bases and J gave up 6 bases, with 8 bases separating them. The CDR3 runs to 13 residues. This CDR3 is CASSLTAGNEQFF. For the CDR3, the DNA is TGTGCCAGCAGCTTAACAGCGGGCAATGAGCAGTTCTTC.

J is TRBJ2-5 and V is TRBV6-2 or TRBV6-3, with D tentatively TRBD2 (5 bases). The germline V gene has CDR1 MNHEY and CDR2 SVGEGT. The CDR3 consists of 13 residues. Trimming cost V 5 bases and J 5 bases, with 12 bases left between them. Here the CDR3 DNA reads TGTGCCAGCAGTCAATTAGGCGGGGAGACCCAGTACTTC. This translates into CASSQLGGETQYF.

This clone appeared once. The rearrangement joins TRBV6-1 to TRBJ1-1; 7 bases are a match to TRBD1. Germline V lookup: CDR1 MNHNS, CDR2 SASEGT. The junction had 9 bases not matched to a gene; V was cut back by 2 bases and J by 6 bases. This CDR3 is 15 amino acids long. In DNA, the CDR3 is TGTGCCAGCAGTGAAATCAGGACAGGTCGCGCTGAAGCTTTCTTT. Amino acid sequence: CASSEIRTGRAEAFF.

The chain has TRBV3-1 (or the pseudogene TRBV3-2) and TRBJ2-3; D gene unclear. The CDR3 totals 17 residues. Germline V CDR1 and CDR2: LGHDT, YNNKEL (reference sequence). V gave up 0 bases and J gave up 4 bases, with 17 bases separating them. For the CDR3, the DNA is TGTGCCAGCAGCCAAGATGGGTTAAGCGAGTTGGCAGATACGCAGTATTTT. Amino acids: CASSQDGLSELADTQYF.